This T cell receptor (beta chain) was sequenced for a study of T cell responses to AZD1222 COVID-19 vaccine. Here immunoSEQ multiplex PCR was the method, and the copy in TCRdb shows in-frame clones only, minus some. The sample holds fewer than 120,000 clones, 88% seen once. Overall study findings and caveats: Reportedly, nearly half of unique spike TCRs recognized epitopes outside B.1.351/B.1.1.7 mutations. Females outnumbered males among donors, who were mostly white British; clonal diversity was possibly underestimated. It was only a handful of AZD1222 recipients who were seropositive at baseline.

The CDR3 is 17 amino acids. V lost 2 bases and J 0 bases, leaving 16 bases between the germline ends. The germline gives CDR1 MGHRA, CDR2 YSYEKL. A remark on this clone: Its matching antigen is unknown.

The sequencing here drew on peripheral blood, taken on day 0 of AZD1222 vaccination. The clonotype comes from an adult in good health. V is TRBV4-1 and J is TRBJ1-1; possibly TRBD1 for D (5 bases). The CDR3 nucleotides read TGCGCCAGCAGCCAAAGGTCTGAAGGGGTAATGAACACTGAAGCTTTCTTT. Translated: CASSQRSEGVMNTEAFF.